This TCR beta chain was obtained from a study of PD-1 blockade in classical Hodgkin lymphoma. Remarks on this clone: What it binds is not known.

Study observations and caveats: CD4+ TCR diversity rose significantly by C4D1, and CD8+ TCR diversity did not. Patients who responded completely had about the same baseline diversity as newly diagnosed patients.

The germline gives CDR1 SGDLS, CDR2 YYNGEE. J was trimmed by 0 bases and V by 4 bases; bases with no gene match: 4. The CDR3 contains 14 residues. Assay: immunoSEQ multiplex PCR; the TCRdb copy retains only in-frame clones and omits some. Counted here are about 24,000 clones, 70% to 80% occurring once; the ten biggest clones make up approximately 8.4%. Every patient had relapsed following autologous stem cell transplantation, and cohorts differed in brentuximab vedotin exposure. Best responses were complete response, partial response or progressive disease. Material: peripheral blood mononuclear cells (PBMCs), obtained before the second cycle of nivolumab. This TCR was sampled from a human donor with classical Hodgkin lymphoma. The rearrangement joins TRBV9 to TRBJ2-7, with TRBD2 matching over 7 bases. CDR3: CASSSSGFSYEQYF. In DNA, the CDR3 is TGTGCCAGCAGCTCTAGCGGCTTCTCCTACGAGCAGTACTTC.